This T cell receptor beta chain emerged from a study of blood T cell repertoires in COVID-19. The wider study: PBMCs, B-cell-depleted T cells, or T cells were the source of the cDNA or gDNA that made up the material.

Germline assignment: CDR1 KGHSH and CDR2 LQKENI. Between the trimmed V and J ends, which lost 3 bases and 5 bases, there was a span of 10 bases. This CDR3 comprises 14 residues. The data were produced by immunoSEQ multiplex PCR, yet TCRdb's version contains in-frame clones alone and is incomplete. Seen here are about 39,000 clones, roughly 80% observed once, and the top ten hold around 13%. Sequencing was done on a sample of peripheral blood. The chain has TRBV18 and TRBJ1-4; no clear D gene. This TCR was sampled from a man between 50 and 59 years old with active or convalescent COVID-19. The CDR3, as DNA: TGTGCCAGCTCACCGGTATCGGTCAATGAAAAACTGTTTTTT. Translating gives CASSPVSVNEKLFF.